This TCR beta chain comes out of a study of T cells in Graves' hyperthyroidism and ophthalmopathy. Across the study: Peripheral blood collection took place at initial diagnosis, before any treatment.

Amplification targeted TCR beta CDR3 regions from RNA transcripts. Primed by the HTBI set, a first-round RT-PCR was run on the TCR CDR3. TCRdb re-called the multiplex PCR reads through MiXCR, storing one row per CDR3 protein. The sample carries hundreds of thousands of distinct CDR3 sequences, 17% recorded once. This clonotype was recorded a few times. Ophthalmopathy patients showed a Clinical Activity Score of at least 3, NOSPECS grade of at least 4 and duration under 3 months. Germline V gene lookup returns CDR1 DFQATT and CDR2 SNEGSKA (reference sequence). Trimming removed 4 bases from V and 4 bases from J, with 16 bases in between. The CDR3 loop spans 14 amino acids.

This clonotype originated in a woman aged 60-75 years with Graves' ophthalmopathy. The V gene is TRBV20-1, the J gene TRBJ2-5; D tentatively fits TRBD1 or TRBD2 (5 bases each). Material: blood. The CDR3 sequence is CSATPWGKVETQYF. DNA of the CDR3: TGCAGTGCTACCCCTTGGGGGAAAGTAGAGACCCAGTACTTC.